This T cell receptor (beta chain) was identified in a study of cytomegalovirus exposure and HLA in healthy donors. Study results and caveats: In vitro checks showed that a few CMV-associated chains really do target CMV antigens. The tendency of first-cohort TCR clusters to co-occur in the roughly 120 validation repertoires was identified by a subsequent analysis.

Assay: immunoSEQ multiplex PCR; the TCRdb copy retains only in-frame clones and omits some. Seen here are over 200,000 clones, around nine tenths observed once, and the top ten hold about 2.7%. Of note for this clone: Its antigen is unidentified.

This sequence was found in a woman aged 18-29 years in good health and CMV-seronegative. Sequencing input: PBMCs.

The CDR3 sequence: CASSPSNDREAFF. CDR3 DNA sequence: TGCGCCAGCAGCCCCTCCAACGACAGGGAAGCTTTCTTT. The J gene is TRBJ1-1, the V gene TRBV4-1; TRBD1 is a possible D gene (6 bases). The ends were cut back, 4 bases at V and 8 bases at J, with 14 bases in the middle. Per the germline V gene, CDR1 is MGHRA and CDR2 is YSYEKL. The CDR3 loop spans 13 amino acids.